The 23 T cell receptor beta chains listed next were all sequenced from one sample in a study of T cells in Graves' hyperthyroidism and ophthalmopathy (dated 2019 in TCRdb). The library was obtained by multiplex PCR. The sequencer was an Illumina HiSeq 2000. TCR beta CDR3 regions were amplified from RNA transcripts. The first round of RT-PCR for the TCR CDR3 was performed with the HTBI primer set and the Qiagen OneStep RT-PCR kit. The public reads were run again by TCRdb, first through fastp at Q25 and then through MiXCR, and only productive beta chains were kept. For every CDR3 protein sequence, its rows merge into one entry that carries the most common genes and DNA. Recorded for this sample are hundreds of thousands of distinct CDR3 sequences; about 15% of them occurred a single time. Under 15% of the sample rests with the top ten. The specimen sequenced was blood. These receptors came from a young man with Graves' ophthalmopathy.

Ten or more counts support this clonotype. V gene TRBV20-1 combines with J gene TRBJ2-1; the match to TRBD2 covers 10 bases. V lost 1 base to trimming and J lost 4 bases; unmatched junction nucleotides: 13. Germline assignment: CDR1 DFQATT and CDR2 SNEGSKA (reference sequence). The CDR3 totals 18 residues. In DNA form, the CDR3 reads TGCAGTGCTAGAGTCGCCAGCGGGGGGGCCCAACCTTACAATGAGCAGTTCTTC. It translates to CSARVASGGAQPYNEQFF.

The CDR3 protein is CASSQVQGSLYEQYF. CDR3 nucleotides: TGCGCCAGCAGCCAAGTACAGGGCTCCCTATACGAGCAGTACTTC. This chain uses TRBV4-1 with TRBJ2-7, with a tentative D call TRBD1 (6 bases). Trimming stripped 1 base from V and 4 bases from J, with 14 bases between. CDR1 MGHRA and CDR2 YSYEKL come from the germline V gene. The CDR3 runs to 15 residues.

This clonotype was seen many times. This chain connects TRBV6-1 to TRBJ1-3, with D possibly TRBD1 on 5 matching bases. The CDR3 runs 14 residues. The V end was cut by 5 bases, the J end by 7 bases, with 15 bases between. CDR1 is MNHNS, CDR2 SASEGT, per germline. CDR3 loop: CASSSRDAGNTIYF. CDR3 DNA: TGTGCCAGCAGTTCCCGGGACGCGGGGAACACCATATATTTT.

There are many counts of this clonotype. For the CDR3, the DNA is TGTGCCAGCAGCTTCCCGGGCGATGAGCAGTTCTTC. Amino acid sequence: CASSFPGDEQFF. This chain uses TRBV7-2 with TRBJ2-1, with D unresolved. This CDR3 contains 12 residues. Germline CDR1 and CDR2: SGHTA and FQGNSA. Trimming left V 3 bases short and J 8 bases short, with 8 bases between.

The sample holds a few counts of this clonotype. The chain combines TRBV12-5 with TRBJ1-1; D is unresolved. The CDR3 loop spans 13 amino acids. V lost 6 bases and J 2 bases, leaving 10 bases between the germline ends. In germline, CDR1 is LGHNT, CDR2 FRNRAP. The CDR3 nucleotides are TGTGCTAGTGGAGAAGGAGGTAACACTGAAGCTTTCTTT. Translating it yields CASGEGGNTEAFF.

The chain is built from TRBV6-5 and TRBJ2-5, with TRBD1 as a possible D gene (6 bases). The CDR3 loop spans 16 amino acids. The V and J ends lost 2 bases and 2 bases respectively, with 15 bases between them. CDR1 is MNHEY, CDR2 SVGAGI, per germline. The CDR3 here is CASSYGSSDSQETQYF. Here the CDR3 DNA reads TGTGCCAGCAGTTACGGGTCCTCGGACAGTCAAGAGACCCAGTACTTC.

This clonotype was recorded many times. This chain uses TRBV15 with TRBJ2-7; D is unclear. V gave up 1 base and J gave up 0 bases, with 16 bases separating them. This CDR3 is 17 amino acids long. CDR1 and CDR2 from the germline V gene are LNHNV and YYDKDF (reference sequence). In nucleotides, the CDR3 is TGTGCCACCAGCAGAGCCCCTCCCGGACGGAGCTCCTACGAGCAGTACTTC. Amino acid sequence: CATSRAPPGRSSYEQYF. Full variable domain (rest looked up from reference TRBV15 and TRBJ2-7): DAMVIQNPRYQVTQFGKPVTLSCSQTLNHNVMYWYQQKSSQAPKLLFHYYDKDFNNEADTPDNFQSRRPNTSFCFLDIRSPGLGDTAMYLCATSRAPPGRSSYEQYFGPGTRLTVT.

Comment on this clonotype: This may arise from a read error, as a much more abundant clone is one base away. The CDR3 ends on some other residue instead of the conserved phenylalanine or tryptophan, so this is likely a read error. This sequence joins TRBV2 and TRBJ1-2; unclear D gene. V gave up 8 bases and J gave up 7 bases, with 17 bases separating them. This CDR3 is built from 13 residues. Germline V lookup: CDR1 SNHLY, CDR2 FYNNEI. Here the CDR3 reads CASLVIGVFGYTL. CDR3 sequence (DNA): TGTGCCAGCTTAGTGATTGGGGTCTTTGGCTACACCCTC.

This chain's CDR3 is CASSVATSGRTYNEQFF. CDR3 coding DNA: TGTGCCAGCAGCGTAGCTACTAGCGGGCGGACCTACAATGAGCAGTTCTTC. The genes are TRBV9 and TRBJ2-1, with 9 bases matching TRBD2. In germline, CDR1 is SGDLS, CDR2 YYNGEE. This CDR3 spans 17 amino acids. Trimming at V came to 0 bases and at J to 2 bases, leaving 6 bases not matched to a gene.

The V and J genes are TRBV5-1 and TRBJ2-3, with 15 bases identical to TRBD2. CDR1 SGHRS and CDR2 YFSETQ come from the germline V gene. The J segment lost 3 bases and the V segment lost 4 bases, leaving 3 bases of the junction unmatched. This CDR3 region has 16 residues. CDR3 in DNA: TGCGCCAGCAGCGCCGGGACTAGCGGGGGGACAGATACGCAGTATTTT. It translates to CASSAGTSGGTDTQYF. Complete variable domain (other parts from reference TRBV5-1 and TRBJ2-3): KAGVTQTPRYLIKTRGQQVTLSCSPISGHRSVSWYQQTPGQGLQFLFEYFSETQRNKGNFPGRFSGRQFSNSRSEMNVSTLELGDSALYLCASSAGTSGGTDTQYFGPGTRLTVL.

This clonotype came up many times. The rearrangement joins TRBV28 to TRBJ2-7; 9 nucleotides match TRBD1. Germline-derived CDR1 and CDR2 are MDHEN and SYDVKM. This CDR3 region has 14 residues. V lost 6 bases, J lost 3 bases, and 6 bases stayed unmatched. The CDR3 sequence is CASSQTGGNYEQYF. The CDR3 coding sequence is TGTGCCAGCAGCCAGACAGGGGGGAACTACGAGCAGTACTTC.

The rearrangement links TRBV6-1 to TRBJ1-5, with D maybe TRBD1 (5 bases). Trimming stripped 2 bases from V and 4 bases from J, with 21 bases between. Germline CDR1 is MNHNS and CDR2 is SASEGT. The CDR3 runs to 18 residues. Here the CDR3 DNA reads TGTGCCAGCAGTGAAACGCCACATACCAGGGACTTGAATCAGCCCCAGCATTTT. Translation gives CASSETPHTRDLNQPQHF.

This clonotype appeared many times. The gene calls are TRBV3-1 and TRBJ1-4, with 9 positions matching TRBD1. Germline values: CDR1 LGHDT, CDR2 YNNKEL (reference sequence). The CDR3 has 15 amino acids. The ends lost 2 bases at V and 8 bases at J; junction bases unmatched: 6. CDR3 bases: TGTGCCAGCAGCCAACGACAGGGGGTAGGAGAAAAACTGTTTTTT. It specifies CASSQRQGVGEKLFF.

This clonotype was recorded many times. The chain is built from TRBV20-1 and TRBJ2-4; perhaps TRBD2 as D (5 bases). With 6 bases removed from V and 7 bases from J, the gap between germline ends came to 16 bases. This CDR3 is 13 amino acids long. Germline CDR1 DFQATT, CDR2 SNEGSKA (reference sequence). The CDR3, as DNA: TGCAGTGCGAATCAGAAGGACTGGAACATTCAGTACTTC. Translating it yields CSANQKDWNIQYF.

The table lists this clonotype with many counts. The V call is TRBV12-3 or TRBV12-4, the J call TRBJ1-1, with TRBD1 matching 8 bases. The CDR3 loop spans 15 amino acids. With V trimmed by 3 bases and J by 3 bases, 6 bases remained unmatched. CDR3 DNA sequence: TGTGCCAGCAGTTTGCAGGGGGCGGGGTACACTGAAGCTTTCTTT. Its translation is CASSLQGAGYTEAFF.

The V gene is TRBV6-2 or TRBV6-3, the J gene TRBJ2-3; possibly TRBD1 or TRBD2 for D (5 bases each). CDR1 is MNHEY, CDR2 SVGEGT, per germline. V shed 8 bases and J shed 0 bases, with 12 bases lying between them. The CDR3 length is 14 residues. This chain's CDR3 is CASRDGGSTDTQYF. CDR3 bases: TGTGCCAGCCGGGACGGCGGTAGCACAGATACGCAGTATTTT.

The table lists this clonotype with a few counts. The gene calls are TRBV24-1 and TRBJ2-4; the match to TRBD1 covers 7 bases. This CDR3 has 17 residues. The ends lost 2 bases at V and 6 bases at J; junction bases unmatched: 12. In germline, CDR1 is KGHDR, CDR2 SFDVKD. In DNA form, the CDR3 reads TGTGCCACCAGTGATTCTCCCGGGACAGCAGCTGTAAACATTCAGTACTTC. Protein sequence: CATSDSPGTAAVNIQYF.

This clonotype was seen repeatedly, ten times or more. This chain joins TRBV18 and TRBJ2-1, with 7 nucleotides matching TRBD2. V lost 4 bases and J lost 9; bases outside the gene matches: 3. Germline lookup yields CDR1 KGHSH and CDR2 LQKENI. This CDR3 is built from 12 residues. CDR3 sequence (DNA): TGTGCCAGCTCACGCGGGAGTGGTGAGCAGTTCTTC. Its translation is CASSRGSGEQFF.

This clonotype was observed many times. The rearrangement links TRBV30 to TRBJ2-3; D perhaps matches TRBD2 (7 bases). Germline CDR1 is GTSNPN and CDR2 is SVGIG (reference sequence). V gave up 8 bases and J gave up 3 bases, with 18 bases separating them. The length of the CDR3 is 14 residues. The CDR3 loop is CARTRGGDTDTQYF. In DNA form, the CDR3 reads TGTGCCCGGACGAGAGGGGGGGATACAGATACGCAGTATTTT. Based on the CDR3 plus reference TRBV30 and TRBJ2-3, the full variable domain is SQTIHQWPATLVQPVGSPLSLECTVEGTSNPNLYWYRQAAGRGLQLLFYSVGIGQISSEVPQNLSASRPQDRQFILSSKKLLLSDSGFYLCARTRGGDTDTQYFGPGTRLTVL.

This clonotype was seen ten or more times. The CDR3 nucleotides read TGTGCCAGCAGACTACAGGGGTGGGTTGGAGAGACCCAGTACTTC. Amino acids: CASRLQGWVGETQYF. The rearrangement joins TRBV2 to TRBJ2-5; TRBD1 aligns across 7 bases. The germline V gene has CDR1 SNHLY and CDR2 FYNNEI. V lost 6 bases and J lost 4; bases outside the gene matches: 11. This CDR3 comprises 15 residues.

This clonotype was counted ten times or more. V and J are TRBV7-2 and TRBJ1-1; perhaps TRBD1 as D (5 bases). CDR3 length: 16 residues. Trimming took off 3 bases at V and 3 bases at J, with 17 bases between the two ends. Germline V gene data show CDR1 as SGHTA and CDR2 as FQGNSA. The CDR3 DNA reads TGTGCCAGCAGCTTGATCCCCGGGCTAGGGGACACTGAAGCTTTCTTT. Translation: CASSLIPGLGDTEAFF.

This clonotype was counted ten times or more. V gene TRBV30 combines with J gene TRBJ2-1; D might be TRBD2 (5 bases). The V and J ends lost 2 bases and 5 bases respectively, with 7 bases between them. The germline V gene encodes CDR1 GTSNPN and CDR2 SVGIG (reference sequence). The CDR3 runs 12 residues. CDR3 amino acids: CAWSWGDNEQFF. The CDR3 DNA follows: TGTGCCTGGAGTTGGGGAGACAATGAGCAGTTCTTC.

Ten or more counts support this clonotype. V gene TRBV4-1 combines with J gene TRBJ2-7, with 10 bases identical to TRBD2. The CDR3 contains 15 residues. Germline lookup yields CDR1 MGHRA and CDR2 YSYEKL. Losses at the gene ends were 1 base for V and 3 bases for J; bases not matched to a gene: 3. CDR3 loop: CASSQATSGYYEQYF. The CDR3 DNA reads TGCGCCAGCAGCCAAGCGACTAGCGGGTACTACGAGCAGTACTTC.